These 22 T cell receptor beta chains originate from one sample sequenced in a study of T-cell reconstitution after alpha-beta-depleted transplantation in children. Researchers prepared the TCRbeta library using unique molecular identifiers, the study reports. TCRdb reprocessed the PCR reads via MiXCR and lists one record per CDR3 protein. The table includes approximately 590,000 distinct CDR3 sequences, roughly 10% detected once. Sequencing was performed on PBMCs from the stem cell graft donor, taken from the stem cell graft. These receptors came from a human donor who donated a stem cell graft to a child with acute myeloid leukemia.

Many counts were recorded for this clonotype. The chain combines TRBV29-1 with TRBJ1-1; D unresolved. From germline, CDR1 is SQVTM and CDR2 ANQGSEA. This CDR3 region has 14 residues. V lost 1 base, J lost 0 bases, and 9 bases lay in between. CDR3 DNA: TGCAGCGTTGAAGTAAGATTCATGAACACTGAAGCTTTCTTT. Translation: CSVEVRFMNTEAFF.

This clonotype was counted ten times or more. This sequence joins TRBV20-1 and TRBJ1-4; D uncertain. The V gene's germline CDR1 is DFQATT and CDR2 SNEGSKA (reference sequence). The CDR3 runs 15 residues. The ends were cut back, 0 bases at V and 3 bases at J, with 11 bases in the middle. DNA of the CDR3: TGCAGTGCTAGAGATCCTGGGAGCTCTAATGAAAAACTGTTTTTT. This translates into CSARDPGSSNEKLFF.

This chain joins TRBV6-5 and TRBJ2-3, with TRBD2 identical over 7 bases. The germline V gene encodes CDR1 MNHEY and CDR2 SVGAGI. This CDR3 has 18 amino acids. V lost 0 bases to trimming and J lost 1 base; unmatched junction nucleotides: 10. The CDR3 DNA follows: TGTGCCAGCAGTTACTCCGGGGGAGGGTCCTCACGCACAGATACGCAGTATTTT. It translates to CASSYSGGGSSRTDTQYF.

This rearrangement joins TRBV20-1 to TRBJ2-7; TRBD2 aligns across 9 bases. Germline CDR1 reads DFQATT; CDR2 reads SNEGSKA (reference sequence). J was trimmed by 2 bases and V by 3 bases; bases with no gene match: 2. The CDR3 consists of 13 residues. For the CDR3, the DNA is TGCAGTGCTAGGGTAGCGGGAGCCTACGAGCAGTACTTC. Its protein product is CSARVAGAYEQYF.

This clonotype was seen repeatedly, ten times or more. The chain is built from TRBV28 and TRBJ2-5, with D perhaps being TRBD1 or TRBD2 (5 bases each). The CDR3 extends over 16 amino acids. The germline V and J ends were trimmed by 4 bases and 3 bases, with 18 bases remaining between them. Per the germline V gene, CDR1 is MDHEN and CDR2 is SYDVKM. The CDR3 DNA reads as TGTGCCAGCAGTTCGCCGGGACGATATTTCAAAGAGACCCAGTACTTC. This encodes CASSSPGRYFKETQYF.

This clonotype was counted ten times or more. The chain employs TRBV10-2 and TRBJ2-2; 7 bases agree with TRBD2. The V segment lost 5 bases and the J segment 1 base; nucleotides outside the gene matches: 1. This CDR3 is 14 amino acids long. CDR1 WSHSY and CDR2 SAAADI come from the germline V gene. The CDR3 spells CASSIAGNTGELFF. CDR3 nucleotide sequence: TGCGCCAGCAGTATAGCGGGGAACACCGGGGAGCTGTTTTTT.

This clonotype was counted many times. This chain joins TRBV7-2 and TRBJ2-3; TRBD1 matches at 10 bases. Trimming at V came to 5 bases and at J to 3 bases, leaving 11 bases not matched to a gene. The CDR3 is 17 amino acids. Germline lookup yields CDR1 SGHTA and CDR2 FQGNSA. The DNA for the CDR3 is TGTGCCAGCAGCCCACACCGGGACAGGGGTTTGACAGATACGCAGTATTTT. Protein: CASSPHRDRGLTDTQYF.

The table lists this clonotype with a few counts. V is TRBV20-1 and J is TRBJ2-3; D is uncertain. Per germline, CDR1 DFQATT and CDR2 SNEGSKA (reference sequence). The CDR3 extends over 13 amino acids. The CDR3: CSSLRASTDTQYF. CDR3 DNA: TGCAGCTCCCTTCGAGCAAGCACAGATACGCAGTATTTT.

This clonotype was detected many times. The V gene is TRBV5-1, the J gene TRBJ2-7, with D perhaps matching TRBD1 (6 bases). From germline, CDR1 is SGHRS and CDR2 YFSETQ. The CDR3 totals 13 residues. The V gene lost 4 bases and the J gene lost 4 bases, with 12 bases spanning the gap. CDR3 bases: TGCGCCAGCAGCACAGGGTCCTCATACGAGCAGTACTTC. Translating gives CASSTGSSYEQYF.

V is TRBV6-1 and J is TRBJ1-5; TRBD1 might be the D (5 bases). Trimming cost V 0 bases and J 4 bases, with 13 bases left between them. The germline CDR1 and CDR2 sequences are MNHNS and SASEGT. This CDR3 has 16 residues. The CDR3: CASSEAGPQGNQPQHF. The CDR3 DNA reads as TGTGCCAGCAGTGAAGCGGGACCTCAGGGTAATCAGCCCCAGCATTTT.

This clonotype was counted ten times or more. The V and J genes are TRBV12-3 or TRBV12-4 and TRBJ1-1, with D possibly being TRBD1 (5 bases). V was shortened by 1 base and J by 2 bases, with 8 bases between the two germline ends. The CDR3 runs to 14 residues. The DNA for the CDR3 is TGTGCCAGCAGTTTAGTAGGGGCCAACACTGAAGCTTTCTTT. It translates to CASSLVGANTEAFF.

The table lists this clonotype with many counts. The CDR3 region is CASSARGETQYF. CDR3 coding DNA: TGTGCCAGCAGTGCTCGGGGTGAGACCCAGTACTTC. V usage is TRBV25-1 and J usage is TRBJ2-5, with a possible D match to TRBD2 (5 bases). Germline values: CDR1 MGHDK, CDR2 SYGVNS. Trimming left V 4 bases short and J 5 bases short, with 8 bases between. This CDR3 spans 12 amino acids.

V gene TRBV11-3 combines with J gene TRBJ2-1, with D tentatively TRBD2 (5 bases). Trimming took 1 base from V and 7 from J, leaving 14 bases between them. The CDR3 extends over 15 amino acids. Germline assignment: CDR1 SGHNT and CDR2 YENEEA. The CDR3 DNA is TGTGCCAGCAGCTTAGGAGCTAGCCAACTGAATGAGCAGTTCTTC. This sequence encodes CASSLGASQLNEQFF.

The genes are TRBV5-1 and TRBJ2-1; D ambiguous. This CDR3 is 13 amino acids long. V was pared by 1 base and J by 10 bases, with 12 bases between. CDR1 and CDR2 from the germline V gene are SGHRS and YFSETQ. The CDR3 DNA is TGCGCCAGCAGCTTGCTAGTTCCTCAGGAGCAGTTCTTC. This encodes CASSLLVPQEQFF.

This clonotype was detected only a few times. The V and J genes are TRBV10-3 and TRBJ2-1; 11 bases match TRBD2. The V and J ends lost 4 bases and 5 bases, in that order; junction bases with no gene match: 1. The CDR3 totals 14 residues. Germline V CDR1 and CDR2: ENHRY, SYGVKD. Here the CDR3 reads CAISGGLADNEQFF. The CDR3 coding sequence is TGTGCCATCAGTGGGGGACTAGCGGACAATGAGCAGTTCTTC.

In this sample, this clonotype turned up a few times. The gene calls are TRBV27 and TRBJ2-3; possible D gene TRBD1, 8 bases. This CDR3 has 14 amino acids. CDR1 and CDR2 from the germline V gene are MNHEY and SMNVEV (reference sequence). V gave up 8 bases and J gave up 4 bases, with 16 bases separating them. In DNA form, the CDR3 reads TGTGCCAGCTGCCGACAGGGGAGGGCAGATACGCAGTATTTT. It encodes CASCRQGRADTQYF.

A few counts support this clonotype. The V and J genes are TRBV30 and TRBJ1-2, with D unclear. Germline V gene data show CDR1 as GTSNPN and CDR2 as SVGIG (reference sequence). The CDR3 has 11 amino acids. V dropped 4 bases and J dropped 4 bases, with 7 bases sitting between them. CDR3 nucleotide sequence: TGTGCCTGGAAAGGGAGCTATGGCTACACCTTC. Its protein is CAWKGSYGYTF. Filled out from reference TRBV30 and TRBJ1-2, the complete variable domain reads SQTIHQWPATLVQPVGSPLSLECTVEGTSNPNLYWYRQAAGRGLQLLFYSVGIGQISSEVPQNLSASRPQDRQFILSSKKLLLSDSGFYLCAWKGSYGYTFGSGTRLTVV.

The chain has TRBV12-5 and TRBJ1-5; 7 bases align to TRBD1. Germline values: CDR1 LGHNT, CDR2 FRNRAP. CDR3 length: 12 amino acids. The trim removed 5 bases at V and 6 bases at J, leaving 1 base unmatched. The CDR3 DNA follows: TGTGCTAGTGGTCAGGGGGGTCAGCCCCAGCATTTT. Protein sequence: CASGQGGQPQHF.

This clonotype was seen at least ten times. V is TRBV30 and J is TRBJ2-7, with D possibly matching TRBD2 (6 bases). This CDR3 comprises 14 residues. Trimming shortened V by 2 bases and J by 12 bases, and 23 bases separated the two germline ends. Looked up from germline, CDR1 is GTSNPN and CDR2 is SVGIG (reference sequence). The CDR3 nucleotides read TGTGCCTGGAGTTTGACCGGGACTCCCATTATCCCGTACTTC. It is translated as CAWSLTGTPIIPYF.

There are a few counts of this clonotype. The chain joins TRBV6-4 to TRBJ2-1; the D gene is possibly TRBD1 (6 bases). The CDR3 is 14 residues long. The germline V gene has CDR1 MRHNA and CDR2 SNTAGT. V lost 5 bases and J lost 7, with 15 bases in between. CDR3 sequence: CASSTGPPQNEQFF. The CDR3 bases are TGTGCCAGCAGTACAGGGCCCCCCCAGAATGAGCAGTTCTTC.

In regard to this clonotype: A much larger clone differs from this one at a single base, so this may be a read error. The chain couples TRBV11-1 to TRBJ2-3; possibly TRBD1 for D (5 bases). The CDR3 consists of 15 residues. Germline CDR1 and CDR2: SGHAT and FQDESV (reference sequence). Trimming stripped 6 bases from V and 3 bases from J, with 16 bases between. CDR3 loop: CASRSGQGLTDTQYF. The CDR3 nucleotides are TGTGCCAGCAGGTCAGGGCAGGGCTTGACAGATACGCAGTATTTT.

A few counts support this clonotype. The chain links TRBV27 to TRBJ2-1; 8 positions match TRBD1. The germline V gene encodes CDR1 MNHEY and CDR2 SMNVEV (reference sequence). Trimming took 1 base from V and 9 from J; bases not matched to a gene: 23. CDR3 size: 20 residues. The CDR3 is CASSLLAGGRQGNRRTEQFF. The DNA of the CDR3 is TGTGCCAGCAGTTTATTAGCAGGGGGGAGACAGGGGAATCGGCGAACTGAGCAGTTCTTC.